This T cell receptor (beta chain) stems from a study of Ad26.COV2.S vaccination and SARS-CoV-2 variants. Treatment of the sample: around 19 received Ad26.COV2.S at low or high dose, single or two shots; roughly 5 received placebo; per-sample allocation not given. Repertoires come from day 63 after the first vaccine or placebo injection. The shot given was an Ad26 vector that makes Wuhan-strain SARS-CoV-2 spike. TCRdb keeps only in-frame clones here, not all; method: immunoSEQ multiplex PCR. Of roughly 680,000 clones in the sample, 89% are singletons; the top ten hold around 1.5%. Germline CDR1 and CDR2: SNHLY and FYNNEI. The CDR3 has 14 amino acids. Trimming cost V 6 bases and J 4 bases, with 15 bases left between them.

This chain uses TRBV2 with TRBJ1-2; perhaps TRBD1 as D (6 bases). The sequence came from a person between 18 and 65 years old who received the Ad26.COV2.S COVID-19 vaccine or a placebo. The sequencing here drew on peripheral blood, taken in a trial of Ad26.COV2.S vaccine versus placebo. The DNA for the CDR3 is TGTGCCAGCAGAAACAGGGATATAGGCTATGGCTACACCTTC. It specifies CASRNRDIGYGYTF.